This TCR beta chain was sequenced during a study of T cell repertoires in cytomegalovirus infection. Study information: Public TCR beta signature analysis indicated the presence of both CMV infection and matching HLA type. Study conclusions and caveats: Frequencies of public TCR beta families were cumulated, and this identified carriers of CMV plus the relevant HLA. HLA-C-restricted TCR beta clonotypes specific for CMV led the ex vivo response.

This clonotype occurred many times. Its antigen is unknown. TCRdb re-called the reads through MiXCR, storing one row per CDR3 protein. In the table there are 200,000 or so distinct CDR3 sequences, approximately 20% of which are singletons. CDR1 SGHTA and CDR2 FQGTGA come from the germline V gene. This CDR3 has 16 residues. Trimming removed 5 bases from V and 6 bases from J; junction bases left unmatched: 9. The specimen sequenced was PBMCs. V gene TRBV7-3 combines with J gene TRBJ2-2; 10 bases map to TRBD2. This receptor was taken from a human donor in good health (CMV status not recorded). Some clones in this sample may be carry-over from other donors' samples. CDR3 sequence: CASSLSSGSPPGELFF. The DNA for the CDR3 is TGTGCCAGCAGCCTCTCTAGCGGGAGTCCCCCCGGGGAGCTGTTTTTT.